What follows are 14 T cell receptor beta chains derived from one specimen sequenced in a study of PD-1 blockade in mismatch repair-deficient tumors. The data were produced by immunoSEQ multiplex PCR, yet TCRdb's version contains in-frame clones alone and is incomplete. The repertoire has around 100,000 clones, 82% of them found once; the top ten carry approximately 6.7%. Specimen: peripheral blood, collected around 8 months after starting pembrolizumab. These receptors came from an adult with mismatch repair-deficient cancer.

J is TRBJ1-1 and V is TRBV9; D gene ambiguous. This CDR3 is built from 14 residues. The germline CDR1 and CDR2 sequences are SGDLS and YYNGEE. The V end was cut by 0 bases, the J end by 0 bases, with 6 bases between. Here the CDR3 DNA reads TGTGCCAGCAGCGTAGAGGGAATGAACACTGAAGCTTTCTTT. Its translation is CASSVEGMNTEAFF.

The gene calls are TRBV11-2 and TRBJ1-1; tentative D call: TRBD1 (5 bases). V was clipped by 7 bases and J by 4 bases, with 13 bases between them. Germline V CDR1 and CDR2: SGHAT, FQNNGV. The CDR3 consists of 13 residues. CDR3 amino acids: CASTLRQRTEAFF. The CDR3 DNA reads TGTGCCAGCACCCTTCGACAGCGCACTGAAGCTTTCTTT.

This clone was counted between two and nine times. The chain carries TRBV15 and TRBJ2-1; the D call may be TRBD1 or TRBD2 (5 bases each). The germline gives CDR1 LNHNV, CDR2 YYDKDF (reference sequence). The ends were cut back, 7 bases at V and 5 bases at J, with 21 bases in the middle. The CDR3 sequence is 16 residues long. In DNA form, the CDR3 reads TGTGCCACCACCAAAATGGCCGGGACGGTGAACAATGAGCAGTTCTTC. Translated: CATTKMAGTVNNEQFF.

A word on this clone: At one of its ends the junction is not consistent with the germline gene, which may arise from a read error. The genes are TRBV5-4 and TRBJ2-1; D unclear. This CDR3 has 13 residues. Germline-derived CDR1 and CDR2 are SGHNT and YYREEE (reference sequence). The CDR3 here is CASSLRWEDGQLF. Here the CDR3 DNA reads TGTGCCAGCAGCTTGAGATGGGAAGACGGGCAGCTCTTC.

In nucleotides, the CDR3 is TGTGCCAGCAGCTTTACTAGCGGGAGTCGGAATGAGCAGTTCTTC. Translation: CASSFTSGSRNEQFF. This chain links TRBV7-2 with TRBJ2-1, with TRBD2 matching 11 bases. Germline V gene lookup returns CDR1 SGHTA and CDR2 FQGNSA. J was trimmed by 7 bases and V by 3 bases; bases with no gene match: 5. The CDR3 runs to 15 residues.

The gene calls are TRBV13 and TRBJ2-4; D is uncertain. In germline, CDR1 is PRHDT, CDR2 FYEKMQ (reference sequence). V lost 5 bases and J 0 bases, leaving 11 bases between the germline ends. This CDR3 has 15 amino acids. CDR3 nucleotides: TGTGCCAGCAGCCGAGAGATGGGAGCCAAAAACATTCAGTACTTC. Protein product: CASSREMGAKNIQYF.

The rearrangement links TRBV2 to TRBJ2-7; D not resolved. The germline V gene has CDR1 SNHLY and CDR2 FYNNEI. The CDR3 totals 12 residues. The V and J ends lost 4 bases and 4 bases respectively, with 8 bases between them. CDR3 residues: CASSGNRYEQYF. DNA for the CDR3: TGTGCCAGCAGTGGGAACAGATACGAGCAGTACTTC. The whole variable domain, filled in from reference TRBV2 and TRBJ2-7, reads EPEVTQTPSHQVTQMGQEVILRCVPISNHLYFYWYRQILGQKVEFLVSFYNNEISEKSEIFDDQFSVERPDGSNFTLKIRSTKLEDSAMYFCASSGNRYEQYFGPGTRLTVT.

This chain uses TRBV5-1 with TRBJ1-4; D not certain. The CDR3 covers 15 residues. V lost 6 bases to trimming and J lost 3 bases, with 15 bases between them. Germline V gene sequence: CDR1 SGHRS, CDR2 YFSETQ. This chain's CDR3 is CASTLRPGSNEKLFF. CDR3 bases: TGCGCCAGCACCCTGCGACCCGGGTCTAATGAAAAACTGTTTTTT.

Points on this clone: Other DNA sequences in this sample translate to the same CDR3. The chain combines TRBV19 with TRBJ2-7, with D perhaps matching TRBD1 or TRBD2 (5 bases each). V lost 5 bases and J 3 bases, leaving 11 bases between the germline ends. Germline CDR1 and CDR2: LNHDA and SQIVND (reference sequence). This CDR3 is 13 amino acids long. CDR3 DNA sequence: TGTGCCAGTAGTTCCGGGACGGTCTACGAGCAGTACTTC. Residues: CASSSGTVYEQYF. Full variable domain (outside the CDR3, taken from reference TRBV19 and TRBJ2-7): DGGITQSPKYLFRKEGQNVTLSCEQNLNHDAMYWYRQDPGQGLRLIYYSQIVNDFQKGDIAEGYSVSREKKESFPLTVTSAQKNPTAFYLCASSSGTVYEQYFGPGTRLTVT.

The V and J genes are TRBV2 and TRBJ2-5, with D unclear. This CDR3 is 11 amino acids long. Trimming left V 8 bases short and J 2 bases short, with 6 bases between. Per the germline V gene, CDR1 is SNHLY and CDR2 is FYNNEI. The CDR3 protein is CASGVQETQYF. DNA for the CDR3: TGTGCCAGCGGGGTGCAAGAGACCCAGTACTTC.

V is TRBV5-1 and J is TRBJ2-7; TRBD1 might be the D (5 bases). V lost 0 bases, J lost 3 bases, and 7 bases lay in between. Germline loops: CDR1 SGHRS, CDR2 YFSETQ. The CDR3 covers 13 residues. CDR3 amino acids: CASSLVQGYEQYF. CDR3 bases: TGCGCCAGCAGCTTGGTCCAGGGCTACGAGCAGTACTTC.

Notes on this clone: The sample contains more than one DNA sequence encoding this CDR3. The chain couples TRBV5-1 to TRBJ1-2; no clear D gene. The germline V gene encodes CDR1 SGHRS and CDR2 YFSETQ. V lost 3 bases to trimming and J lost 0 bases, with 9 bases between them. This CDR3 has 14 residues. The CDR3 region has the DNA TGCGCCAGCAGCTCGACGGCAGCTAACTATGGCTACACCTTC. Translating gives CASSSTAANYGYTF.

This clone was observed a handful of times. This chain joins TRBV19 and TRBJ1-2; 7 bases fit TRBD1. The germline V gene encodes CDR1 LNHDA and CDR2 SQIVND (reference sequence). CDR3 length equals 14 residues. V was clipped by 3 bases and J by 4 bases; unmatched bases: 5. CDR3 protein: CASSMGDSSYGYTF. The DNA of the CDR3 is TGTGCCAGTAGTATGGGGGACAGCTCCTATGGCTACACCTTC.

The chain employs TRBV5-1 and TRBJ2-7; maybe TRBD2 (6 bases). The germline gives CDR1 SGHRS, CDR2 YFSETQ. CDR3 size: 18 residues. Deletions cut 0 bases from V and 2 bases from J, with 21 bases between. For the CDR3, the DNA is TGCGCCAGCAGCTTGGAGGGGCATAGGGCGGGGAACCCCTACGAGCAGTACTTC. Translating it yields CASSLEGHRAGNPYEQYF. Supplemented by reference TRBV5-1 and TRBJ2-7, the full variable domain reads KAGVTQTPRYLIKTRGQQVTLSCSPISGHRSVSWYQQTPGQGLQFLFEYFSETQRNKGNFPGRFSGRQFSNSRSEMNVSTLELGDSALYLCASSLEGHRAGNPYEQYFGPGTRLTVT.